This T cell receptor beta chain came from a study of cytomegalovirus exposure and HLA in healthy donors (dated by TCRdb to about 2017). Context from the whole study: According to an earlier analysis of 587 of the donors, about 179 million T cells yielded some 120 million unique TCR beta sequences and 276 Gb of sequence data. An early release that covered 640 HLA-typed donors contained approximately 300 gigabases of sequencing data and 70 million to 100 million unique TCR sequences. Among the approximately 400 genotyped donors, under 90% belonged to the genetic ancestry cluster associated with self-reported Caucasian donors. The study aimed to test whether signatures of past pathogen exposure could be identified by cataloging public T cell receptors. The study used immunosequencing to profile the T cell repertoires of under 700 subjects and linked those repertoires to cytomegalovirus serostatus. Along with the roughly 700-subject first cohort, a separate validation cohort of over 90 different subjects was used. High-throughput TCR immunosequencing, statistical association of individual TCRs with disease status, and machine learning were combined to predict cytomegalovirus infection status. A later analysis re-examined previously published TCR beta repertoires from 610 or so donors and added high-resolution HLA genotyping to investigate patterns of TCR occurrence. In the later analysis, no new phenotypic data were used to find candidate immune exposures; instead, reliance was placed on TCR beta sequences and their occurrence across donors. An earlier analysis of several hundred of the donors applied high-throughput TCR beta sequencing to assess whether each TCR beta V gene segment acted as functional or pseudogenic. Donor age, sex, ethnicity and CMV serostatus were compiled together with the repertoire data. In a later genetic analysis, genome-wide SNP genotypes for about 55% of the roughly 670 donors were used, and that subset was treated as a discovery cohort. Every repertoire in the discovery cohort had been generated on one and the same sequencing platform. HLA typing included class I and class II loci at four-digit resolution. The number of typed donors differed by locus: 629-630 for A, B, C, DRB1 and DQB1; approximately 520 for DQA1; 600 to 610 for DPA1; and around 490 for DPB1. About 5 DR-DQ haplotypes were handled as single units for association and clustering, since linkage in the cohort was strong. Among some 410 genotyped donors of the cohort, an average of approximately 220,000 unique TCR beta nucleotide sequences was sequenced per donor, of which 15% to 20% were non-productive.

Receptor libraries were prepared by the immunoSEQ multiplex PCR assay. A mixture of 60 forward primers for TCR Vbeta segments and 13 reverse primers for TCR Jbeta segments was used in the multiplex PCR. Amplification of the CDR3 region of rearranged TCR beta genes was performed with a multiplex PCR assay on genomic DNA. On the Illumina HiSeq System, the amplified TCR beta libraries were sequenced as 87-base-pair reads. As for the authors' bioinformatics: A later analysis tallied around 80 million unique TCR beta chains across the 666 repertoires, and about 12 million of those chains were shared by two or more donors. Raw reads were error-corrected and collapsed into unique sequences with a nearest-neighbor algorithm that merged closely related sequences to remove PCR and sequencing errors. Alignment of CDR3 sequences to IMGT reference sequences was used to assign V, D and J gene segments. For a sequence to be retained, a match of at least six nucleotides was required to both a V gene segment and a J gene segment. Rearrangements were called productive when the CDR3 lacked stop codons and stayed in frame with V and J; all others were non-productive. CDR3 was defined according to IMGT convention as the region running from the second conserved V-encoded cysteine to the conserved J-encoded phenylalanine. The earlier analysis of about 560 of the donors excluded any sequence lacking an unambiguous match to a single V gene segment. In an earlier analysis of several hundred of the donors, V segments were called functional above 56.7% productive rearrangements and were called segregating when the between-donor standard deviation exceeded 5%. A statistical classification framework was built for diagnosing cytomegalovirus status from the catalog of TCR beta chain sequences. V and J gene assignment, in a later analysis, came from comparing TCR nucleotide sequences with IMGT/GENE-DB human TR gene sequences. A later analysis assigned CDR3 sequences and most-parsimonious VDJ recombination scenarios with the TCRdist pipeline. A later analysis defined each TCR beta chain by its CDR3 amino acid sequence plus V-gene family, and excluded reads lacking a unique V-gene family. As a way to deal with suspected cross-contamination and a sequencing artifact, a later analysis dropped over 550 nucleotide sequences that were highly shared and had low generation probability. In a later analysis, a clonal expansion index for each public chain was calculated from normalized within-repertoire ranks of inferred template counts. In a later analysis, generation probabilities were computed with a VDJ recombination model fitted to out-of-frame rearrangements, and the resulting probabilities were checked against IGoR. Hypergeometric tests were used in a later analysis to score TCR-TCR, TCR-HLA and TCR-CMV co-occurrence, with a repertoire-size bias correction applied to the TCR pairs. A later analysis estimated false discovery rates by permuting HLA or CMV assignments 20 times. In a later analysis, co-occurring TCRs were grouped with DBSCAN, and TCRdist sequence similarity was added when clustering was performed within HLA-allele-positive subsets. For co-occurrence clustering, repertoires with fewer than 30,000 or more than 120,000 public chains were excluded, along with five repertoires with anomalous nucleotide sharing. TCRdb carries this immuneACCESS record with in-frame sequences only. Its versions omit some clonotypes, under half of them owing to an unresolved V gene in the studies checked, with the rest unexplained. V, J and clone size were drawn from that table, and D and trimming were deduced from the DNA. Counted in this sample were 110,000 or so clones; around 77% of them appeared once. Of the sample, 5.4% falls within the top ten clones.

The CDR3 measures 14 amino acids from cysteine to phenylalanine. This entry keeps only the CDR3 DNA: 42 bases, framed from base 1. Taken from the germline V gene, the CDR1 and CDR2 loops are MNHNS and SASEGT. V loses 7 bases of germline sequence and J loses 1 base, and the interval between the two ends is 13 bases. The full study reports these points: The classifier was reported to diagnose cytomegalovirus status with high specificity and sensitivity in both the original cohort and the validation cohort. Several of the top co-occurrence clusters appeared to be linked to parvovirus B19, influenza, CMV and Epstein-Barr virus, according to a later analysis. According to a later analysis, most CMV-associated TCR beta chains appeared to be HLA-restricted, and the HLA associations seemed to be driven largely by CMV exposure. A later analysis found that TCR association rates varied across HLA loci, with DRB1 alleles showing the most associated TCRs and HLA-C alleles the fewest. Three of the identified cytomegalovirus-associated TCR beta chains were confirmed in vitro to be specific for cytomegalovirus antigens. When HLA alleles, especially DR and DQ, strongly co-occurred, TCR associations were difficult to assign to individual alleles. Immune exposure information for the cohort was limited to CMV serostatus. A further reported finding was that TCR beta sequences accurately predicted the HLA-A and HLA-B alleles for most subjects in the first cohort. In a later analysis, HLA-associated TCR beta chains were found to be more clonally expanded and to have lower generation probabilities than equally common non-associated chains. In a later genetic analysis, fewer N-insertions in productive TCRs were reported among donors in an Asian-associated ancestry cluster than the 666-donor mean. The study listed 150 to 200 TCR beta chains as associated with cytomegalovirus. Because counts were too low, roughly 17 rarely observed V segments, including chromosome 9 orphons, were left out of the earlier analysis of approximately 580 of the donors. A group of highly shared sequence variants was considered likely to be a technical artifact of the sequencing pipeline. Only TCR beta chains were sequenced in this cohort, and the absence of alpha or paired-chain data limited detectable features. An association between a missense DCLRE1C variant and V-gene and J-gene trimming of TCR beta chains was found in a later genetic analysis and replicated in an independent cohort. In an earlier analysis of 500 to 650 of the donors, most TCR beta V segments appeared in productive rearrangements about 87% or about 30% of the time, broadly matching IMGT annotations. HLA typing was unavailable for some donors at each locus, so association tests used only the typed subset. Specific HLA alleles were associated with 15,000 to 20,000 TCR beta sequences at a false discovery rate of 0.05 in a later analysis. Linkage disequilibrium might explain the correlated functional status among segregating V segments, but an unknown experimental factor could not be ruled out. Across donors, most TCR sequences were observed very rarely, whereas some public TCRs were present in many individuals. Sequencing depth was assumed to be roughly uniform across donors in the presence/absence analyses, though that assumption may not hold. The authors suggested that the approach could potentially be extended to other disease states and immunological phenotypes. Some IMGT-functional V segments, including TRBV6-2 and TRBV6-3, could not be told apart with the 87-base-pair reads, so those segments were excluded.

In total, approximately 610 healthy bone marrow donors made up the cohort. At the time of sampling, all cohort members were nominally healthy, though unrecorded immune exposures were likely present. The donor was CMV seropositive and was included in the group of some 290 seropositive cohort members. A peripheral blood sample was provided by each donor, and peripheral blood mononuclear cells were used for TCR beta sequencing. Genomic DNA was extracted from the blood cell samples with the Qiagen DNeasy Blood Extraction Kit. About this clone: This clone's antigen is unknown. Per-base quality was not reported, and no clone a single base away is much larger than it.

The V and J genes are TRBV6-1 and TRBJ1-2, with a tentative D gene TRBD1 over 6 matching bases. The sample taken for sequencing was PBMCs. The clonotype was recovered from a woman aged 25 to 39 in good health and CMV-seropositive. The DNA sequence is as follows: TGTGCCAGCAATTCCAGGGGCCTTAACTATGGCTACACCTTC. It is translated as CASNSRGLNYGYTF.